Below, one T cell receptor (beta chain) is given with its context. Antigen: not known. This entry belongs to a study of cytotoxic CD8 clonotypes in ibrutinib-treated CLL. Across the whole study: A median about 11 months of treatment, range 6 to 36, preceded the collection of response samples. A mean of around 270,000 productive templates and tens of thousands of productive rearrangements was obtained per sample. Findings and limits, study-wide: On treatment, the uncommon public clonotypes contracted or remained stable. Sampling times (in sustained-remission versus progressing patients) were not the same.

Trimming cost V 0 bases and J 8 bases; bases outside gene matches: 11. The CDR3 loop spans 16 amino acids. The method was immunoSEQ multiplex PCR; TCRdb's version includes in-frame clones alone and lacks a portion of them. Among approximately 50,000 clones, approximately 69% were seen once, and the ten largest hold 9.5% to 15%. The receptor comes from a human donor with chronic lymphocytic leukemia. The chain combines TRBV5-3 with TRBJ1-2, with 9 bases identical to TRBD1. TRBV5-3 is recorded as an ORF, its role being uncertain. Sequenced material: PBMCs, taken after 12 months of ibrutinib treatment. This CDR3 reads CARSLACGQGKWGYTF. The DNA for the CDR3 is TGTGCCAGAAGCTTGGCCTGCGGACAGGGGAAATGGGGCTACACCTTC.